These 22 T cell receptor beta chains came from one sample sequenced in a study of identical twins. TCRdb called the 5' RACE reads again in MiXCR, with one record for every CDR3 protein. The table includes under 1 million distinct CDR3 sequences, roughly an eighth detected once. These data also featured in a second study, about yellow fever vaccine responses in identical twins.

The specimen was PBMCs. These receptors all stem from a woman aged 18-35 years in good health.

This clonotype appeared a few times. The V gene is TRBV28, the J gene TRBJ2-3; a weak D match, TRBD2 (6 bases). Germline CDR1 and CDR2: MDHEN and SYDVKM. The V and J ends lost 3 bases and 4 bases respectively, with 17 bases between them. The CDR3 has 16 amino acids. The CDR3 coding sequence is TGTGCCAGCAGTTTGGGTCCTGGCGGGAATCCAGATACGCAGTATTTT. It translates to CASSLGPGGNPDTQYF.

This clonotype was counted a few times. The V gene is TRBV15, the J gene TRBJ1-1, with D unclear. Trimming pared 0 bases from V and 7 bases from J, leaving 12 bases between. Germline CDR1 reads LNHNV; CDR2 reads YYDKDF (reference sequence). The CDR3 covers 14 residues. The DNA of the CDR3 is TGTGCCACCAGCAGAGAGGACGGGTGGAGTGAAGCTTTCTTT. It yields the protein CATSREDGWSEAFF.

The table lists this clonotype with many counts. The rearrangement links TRBV20-1 to TRBJ2-1; D not resolved. Germline V CDR1 and CDR2: DFQATT, SNEGSKA (reference sequence). V dropped 6 bases and J dropped 0 bases, with 12 bases sitting between them. The CDR3 sequence is 14 residues long. Here the CDR3 DNA reads TGCAGTGCCCCTGTAAAAGACTCCTACAATGAGCAGTTCTTC. Its translation is CSAPVKDSYNEQFF.

This clonotype occurred a few times. The chain joins TRBV9 to TRBJ2-5; perhaps TRBD2 as D (7 bases). Per the germline V gene, CDR1 is SGDLS and CDR2 is YYNGEE. This CDR3 spans 14 amino acids. V was cut by 3 bases and J by 5 bases, with 14 bases left in between. The chain's CDR3 is CASSARGGTETQYF. In DNA, the CDR3 is TGTGCCAGCAGCGCAAGGGGGGGCACGGAGACCCAGTACTTC.

CDR3 DNA sequence: TGTGCCAGCAGTGAAAAGGGGTTCGGGGAGCTGTTTTTT. Protein sequence: CASSEKGFGELFF. The chain links TRBV2 to TRBJ2-2; D might be TRBD1 (5 bases). Trimming took off 2 bases at V and 7 bases at J, with 8 bases between the two ends. The length of the CDR3 is 13 residues. Germline CDR1 and CDR2: SNHLY and FYNNEI.

This clonotype was counted between two and nine times. This chain connects TRBV21-1 to TRBJ2-2; TRBD2 reflects the table's D call only, with no check against the DNA. TRBV21-1 is a listed pseudogene. The CDR3 has 18 residues. CDR3 sequence (DNA): TGTGCCAGCAGCAAAGCACAGGGACTAGCCCCGAACACCGGGGAGCTGTTTTTT. This sequence encodes CASSKAQGLAPNTGELFF.

This clonotype was counted a few times. This chain links TRBV12-3 or TRBV12-4 with TRBJ2-1; 7 nucleotides line up with TRBD2. The V segment lost 2 bases and the J segment 15 bases; nucleotides outside the gene matches: 10. The CDR3 is 13 residues long. CDR3 sequence reads: CASSLNGRAQGFF. DNA for the CDR3: TGTGCCAGCAGTTTAAATGGGAGGGCGCAGGGGTTCTTC.

In this sample, this clonotype turned up many times. The chain has TRBV3-1 and TRBJ1-4, with D tentatively TRBD1 (5 bases). CDR1 is LGHDT, CDR2 YNNKEL, per germline (reference sequence). V lost 4 bases to trimming and J lost 3 bases, with 9 bases between them. This CDR3 has 14 amino acids. The CDR3 nucleotides are TGTGCCAGCAGCCGGGGGACGGCTAATGAAAAACTGTTTTTT. This sequence encodes CASSRGTANEKLFF. Filled out from reference TRBV3-1 and TRBJ1-4, the complete variable domain reads DTAVSQTPKYLVTQMGNDKSIKCEQNLGHDTMYWYKQDSKKFLKIMFSYNNKELIINETVPNRFSPKSPDKAHLNLHINSLELGDSAVYFCASSRGTANEKLFFGSGTQLSVL.

In its sample, this clonotype was seen a few times. The chain carries TRBV12-3 or TRBV12-4 and TRBJ2-7; 9 bases line up with TRBD2. Trimming at V came to 2 bases and at J to 4 bases, leaving 15 bases not matched to a gene. The CDR3 spans 18 residues. The CDR3 DNA sequence: TGTGCCAGCAGTTTATCTCTCGCGGGAGGGCCAGATAGGTACGAGCAGTACTTC. Protein sequence: CASSLSLAGGPDRYEQYF.

V gene TRBV7-7 combines with J gene TRBJ2-3; D is uncertain. V was shortened by 5 bases and J by 3 bases, with 9 bases between the two germline ends. Germline CDR1 and CDR2: SSHAT and FNYEAQ (reference sequence). The CDR3 is 13 amino acids. CDR3: CASSPRMTDTQYF. Written as DNA, the CDR3 is TGTGCCAGCAGCCCCCGGATGACAGATACGCAGTATTTT.

This clonotype was found a few times. The chain uses TRBV28 and TRBJ1-2, with 9 nucleotides matching TRBD1. Trimming took 6 bases from V and 9 from J; bases not matched to a gene: 8. CDR3 length: 13 amino acids. CDR1 and CDR2 (germline): MDHEN, SYDVKM. The DNA for the CDR3 is TGTGCCAGCAGACCATCCGGGACAGGGAGCTACACCTTC. It encodes CASRPSGTGSYTF.

The chain uses TRBV20-1 and TRBJ2-1, with unresolved D. CDR1 is DFQATT and CDR2 is SNEGSKA in the germline V gene (reference sequence). V was pared by 3 bases and J by 12 bases, with 15 bases between. The CDR3 is 12 residues long. This chain's CDR3 is CSASGNSDGQFF. CDR3 nucleotide sequence: TGCAGTGCTAGTGGGAACTCGGATGGGCAGTTCTTC.

The chain links TRBV6-1 to TRBJ2-1, with D maybe TRBD2 (6 bases). The germline CDR1 and CDR2 sequences are MNHNS and SASEGT. Trimming left V 7 bases short and J 1 base short, with 14 bases between. The CDR3 is made up of 15 amino acids. CDR3 in amino acids: CASIRTGRSYNEQFF. In DNA form, the CDR3 reads TGTGCCAGCATAAGGACGGGGAGGTCCTACAATGAGCAGTTCTTC.

There are a few counts of this clonotype. The chain has TRBV2 and TRBJ2-5; 7 positions match TRBD2. Trimming at V came to 6 bases and at J to 5 bases, leaving 6 bases not matched to a gene. The CDR3 is 13 residues long. From germline, CDR1 is SNHLY and CDR2 FYNNEI. The CDR3 DNA reads TGTGCCAGCAGGCCGGGACTAACGGAGACCCAGTACTTC. Translated: CASRPGLTETQYF.

The V gene is TRBV20-1, the J gene TRBJ2-1; 7 bases align to TRBD2. The CDR3 is 15 residues long. Germline values: CDR1 DFQATT, CDR2 SNEGSKA (reference sequence). Trimming removed 5 bases from V and 5 bases from J; junction bases left unmatched: 12. The CDR3: CSASGVGLVHNEQFF. The CDR3 DNA sequence: TGCAGTGCTTCGGGGGTAGGACTAGTGCACAATGAGCAGTTCTTC.

This clonotype was observed a handful of times. The chain couples TRBV3-1 to TRBJ1-2; the D is unclear. The CDR3 length is 13 residues. Per the germline V gene, CDR1 is LGHDT and CDR2 is YNNKEL (reference sequence). The V end was cut by 5 bases, the J end by 6 bases, with 13 bases between. DNA for the CDR3: TGTGCCAGCAGCGACGTAGGGCCTGATGGCTACACCTTC. This codes for CASSDVGPDGYTF.

This clonotype was counted between two and nine times. CDR3 protein: CASSEIAGATSPLHF. The CDR3 nucleotides are TGTGCCAGCAGTGAAATCGCAGGGGCCACTTCACCCCTCCACTTT. The chain is built from TRBV6-1 and TRBJ1-6; D is perhaps TRBD1 (6 bases). This CDR3 comprises 15 residues. V was clipped by 2 bases and J by 9 bases, with 14 bases between them. From germline, CDR1 is MNHNS and CDR2 SASEGT.

The chain joins TRBV11-2 to TRBJ1-2; D is unclear. CDR1 and CDR2 (germline): SGHAT, FQNNGV. The CDR3 loop spans 15 amino acids. V lost 2 bases, J lost 8 bases, and 18 bases lay in between. The CDR3 bases are TGTGCCAGCAGCTTACTATCCGGCGGCCACTCGGGCTACACCTTC. This encodes CASSLLSGGHSGYTF.

This clonotype was seen a handful of times. The V gene is TRBV5-1, the J gene TRBJ1-2, with 10 nucleotides matching TRBD1. CDR1 SGHRS and CDR2 YFSETQ come from the germline V gene. The length of the CDR3 is 16 residues. The V segment lost 4 bases and the J segment 2 bases; nucleotides outside the gene matches: 8. The CDR3 reads CASSRPGQGMNYGYTF. The DNA for the CDR3 is TGCGCCAGCAGCAGGCCGGGACAGGGGATGAACTATGGCTACACCTTC.

This clonotype was seen more than once but under ten times. The chain carries TRBV6-1 and TRBJ2-1, with 9 positions matching TRBD1. Looked up from germline, CDR1 is MNHNS and CDR2 is SASEGT. The CDR3 is 14 amino acids. With 6 bases clipped from V and 3 bases from J, the junction kept 3 bases outside the gene matches. CDR3: CASRDRGIYNEQFF. Written as DNA, the CDR3 is TGTGCCAGCAGGGACAGGGGTATCTACAATGAGCAGTTCTTC.

The sample holds a few counts of this clonotype. The CDR3 region is CASSSSGQVPEAFF. The CDR3 DNA reads as TGTGCCAGCAGTTCGTCGGGACAAGTCCCTGAAGCTTTCTTT. This chain uses TRBV12-3 or TRBV12-4 with TRBJ1-1; TRBD1 might be the D (6 bases). The CDR3 has 14 residues. Trimming cost V 4 bases and J 6 bases, with 15 bases left between them.

This clonotype has only a few counts. J is TRBJ2-1 and V is TRBV10-3; 8 nucleotides match TRBD2. This CDR3 is built from 13 residues. Germline-derived CDR1 and CDR2 are ENHRY and SYGVKD. The DNA of the CDR3 is TGTGCAACCGGGAGCCGGGAGGGAAATGAGCAGTTCTTC. Amino acids: CATGSREGNEQFF.